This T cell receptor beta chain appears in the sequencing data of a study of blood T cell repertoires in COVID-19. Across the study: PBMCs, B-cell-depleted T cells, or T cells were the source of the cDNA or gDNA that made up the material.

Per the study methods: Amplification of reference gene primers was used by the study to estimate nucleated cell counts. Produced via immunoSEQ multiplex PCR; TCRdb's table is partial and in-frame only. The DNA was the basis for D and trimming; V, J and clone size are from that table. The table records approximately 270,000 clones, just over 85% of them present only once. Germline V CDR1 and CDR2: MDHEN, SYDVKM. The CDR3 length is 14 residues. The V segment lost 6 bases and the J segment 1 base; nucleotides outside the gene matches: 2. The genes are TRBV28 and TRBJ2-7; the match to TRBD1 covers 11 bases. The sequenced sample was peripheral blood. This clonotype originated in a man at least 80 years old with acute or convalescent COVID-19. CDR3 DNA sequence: TGTGCCAGCAGGGGGACAGGGGGATCCTACGAGCAGTACTTC. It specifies CASRGTGGSYEQYF.